Included here is one TCR beta chain sequence, with context. This sample is part of a study of blood T cell repertoires in COVID-19. The assay was immunoSEQ multiplex PCR, and TCRdb's table has in-frame clones only and misses some. The sample contains about 220,000 clones, less than 85% of which appear only once. Germline lookup yields CDR1 SGHRS and CDR2 YFSETQ. CDR3 length: 15 amino acids. V shed 3 bases, J shed 7 bases, and the junction held 7 bases outside the gene matches. The receptor was isolated from a woman between 70 and 85 years old with acute or convalescent COVID-19. Sequencing was performed on peripheral blood. The chain has TRBV5-1 and TRBJ2-2; the match to TRBD2 covers 9 bases. This CDR3 is CASSWGTSFGGELFF. Here the CDR3 DNA reads TGCGCCAGCAGCTGGGGGACTAGCTTTGGCGGGGAGCTGTTTTTT.